Below, 3 T cell receptor beta chains from the same sample are listed, as sequenced in a study of T cells in Graves' hyperthyroidism and ophthalmopathy (dated by TCRdb to the late 2010s). Preparation of the library involved multiplex PCR. This sample was sequenced with an Illumina HiSeq 2000. Amplification of TCR beta CDR3 regions was carried out from RNA transcripts. A first-round RT-PCR of the TCR CDR3 used the HTBI primer set with the Qiagen OneStep RT-PCR kit. TCRdb took the public reads, trimmed them with fastp at Q25, ran MiXCR for clone calling and kept in-frame beta chains. Each record represents a unique CDR3 protein, reported with the most common genes and DNA among its rows. The sample includes approximately 740,000 distinct CDR3 sequences, with less than 15% observed a single time. The leading ten clones occupy around 9.6% of the sample. The specimen was blood. The receptors were gathered from a woman aged 18 to 35 with Graves' hyperthyroidism.

This clonotype was seen more than once but under ten times. The rearrangement joins TRBV5-1 to TRBJ1-2, with 7 bases matching TRBD1. After removal of 6 bases from V and 5 bases from J, the junction contained 4 bases not matched to a gene. CDR3 length: 12 amino acids. Germline CDR1 SGHRS, CDR2 YFSETQ. The CDR3 loop reads CASTPGGYGYTF. CDR3 sequence (DNA): TGCGCCAGCACACCAGGGGGTTATGGCTACACCTTC.

This clonotype was seen at least ten times. V gene TRBV7-9 combines with J gene TRBJ2-7; 9 bases match TRBD1. The CDR3 is 15 residues long. The V and J ends lost 5 bases and 2 bases, in that order; junction bases with no gene match: 7. The germline V gene has CDR1 SEHNR and CDR2 FQNEAQ (reference sequence). CDR3 in DNA: TGTGCCAGCAGCCGCGGACAGGGGCTGACCTACGAGCAGTACTTC. Its protein product is CASSRGQGLTYEQYF.

There are many counts of this clonotype. For the CDR3, the DNA is TGTGCCAGCAGTTGGCGAAGGGGGCTTTACGAGCAGTACTTC. Encoded protein: CASSWRRGLYEQYF. The gene calls are TRBV6-2 or TRBV6-3 and TRBJ2-7; 7 bases align to TRBD1. CDR1 and CDR2 (germline): MNHEY, SVGEGT. V was clipped by 4 bases and J by 4 bases; unmatched bases: 7. CDR3 length: 14 residues.